This T cell receptor beta chain was profiled in a study of cytomegalovirus exposure and HLA in healthy donors. Only a few counts were recorded for this clone. Germline lookup yields CDR1 SGHTA and CDR2 FQGTGA. The length of the CDR3 is 15 residues. J lost 5 bases, V lost 4 bases, and 10 bases had no gene match. This table comes from immunoSEQ multiplex PCR, and its TCRdb copy is limited to in-frame clones, with some not included. This table has over 200,000 clones, roughly 88% appearing once. V usage is TRBV7-3 and J usage is TRBJ1-2; 7 nucleotides agree with TRBD1. The sequenced sample consisted of PBMCs. The TCR was taken from a woman younger than 45 in good health and CMV-seropositive. The CDR3 is CASSSAGQEEYGYTF. In DNA, the CDR3 is TGTGCCAGCAGCTCTGCCGGACAGGAGGAGTATGGCTACACCTTC. Based on the CDR3 plus reference TRBV7-3 and TRBJ1-2, the full variable domain is GAGVSQTPSNKVTEKGKYVELRCDPISGHTALYWYRQSLGQGPEFLIYFQGTGAADDSGLPNDRFFAVRPEGSVSTLKIQRTERGDSAVYLCASSSAGQEEYGYTFGSGTRLTVV.